This T cell receptor beta chain originates from a study of tumor-infiltrating lymphocytes in primary liver carcinoma. Whole-study context: Patients were men and women aged 30 to 69 years.

Germline DNA was also extracted, with blood RNA taken from unsorted whole blood. With approximately 470 ng total RNA as template and a constant-region primer, TCR beta cDNA was made. Three-round nested multiplex PCR performed with slightly modified ARM-PCR produced the TCR beta libraries. Amplification in the first two PCR rounds was performed using TRBV1-TRBV30 forward primers and a C-beta reverse primer for approximately 10 cycles each. TCRdb reprocessed the multiplex PCR reads via MiXCR and lists one record per CDR3 protein. The sample has hundreds of thousands of distinct CDR3 sequences, nearly 60% seen once; the top ten hold about a sixth. V lost 2 bases and J 3 bases, leaving 21 bases between the germline ends. This CDR3 is built from 17 residues. Germline V CDR1 and CDR2: SGHRS, YFSETQ.

The source material was peripheral blood. The sequence was collected from a woman aged 30 to 39 with primary liver carcinoma and hepatitis B virus infection. The chain has TRBV5-1 and TRBJ2-7, with D possibly matching TRBD2 (6 bases). CDR3 residues: CASSFSAVDAGLYEQYF. The CDR3 nucleotides are TGCGCCAGCAGCTTTTCGGCTGTGGATGCGGGACTCTACGAGCAGTACTTC.